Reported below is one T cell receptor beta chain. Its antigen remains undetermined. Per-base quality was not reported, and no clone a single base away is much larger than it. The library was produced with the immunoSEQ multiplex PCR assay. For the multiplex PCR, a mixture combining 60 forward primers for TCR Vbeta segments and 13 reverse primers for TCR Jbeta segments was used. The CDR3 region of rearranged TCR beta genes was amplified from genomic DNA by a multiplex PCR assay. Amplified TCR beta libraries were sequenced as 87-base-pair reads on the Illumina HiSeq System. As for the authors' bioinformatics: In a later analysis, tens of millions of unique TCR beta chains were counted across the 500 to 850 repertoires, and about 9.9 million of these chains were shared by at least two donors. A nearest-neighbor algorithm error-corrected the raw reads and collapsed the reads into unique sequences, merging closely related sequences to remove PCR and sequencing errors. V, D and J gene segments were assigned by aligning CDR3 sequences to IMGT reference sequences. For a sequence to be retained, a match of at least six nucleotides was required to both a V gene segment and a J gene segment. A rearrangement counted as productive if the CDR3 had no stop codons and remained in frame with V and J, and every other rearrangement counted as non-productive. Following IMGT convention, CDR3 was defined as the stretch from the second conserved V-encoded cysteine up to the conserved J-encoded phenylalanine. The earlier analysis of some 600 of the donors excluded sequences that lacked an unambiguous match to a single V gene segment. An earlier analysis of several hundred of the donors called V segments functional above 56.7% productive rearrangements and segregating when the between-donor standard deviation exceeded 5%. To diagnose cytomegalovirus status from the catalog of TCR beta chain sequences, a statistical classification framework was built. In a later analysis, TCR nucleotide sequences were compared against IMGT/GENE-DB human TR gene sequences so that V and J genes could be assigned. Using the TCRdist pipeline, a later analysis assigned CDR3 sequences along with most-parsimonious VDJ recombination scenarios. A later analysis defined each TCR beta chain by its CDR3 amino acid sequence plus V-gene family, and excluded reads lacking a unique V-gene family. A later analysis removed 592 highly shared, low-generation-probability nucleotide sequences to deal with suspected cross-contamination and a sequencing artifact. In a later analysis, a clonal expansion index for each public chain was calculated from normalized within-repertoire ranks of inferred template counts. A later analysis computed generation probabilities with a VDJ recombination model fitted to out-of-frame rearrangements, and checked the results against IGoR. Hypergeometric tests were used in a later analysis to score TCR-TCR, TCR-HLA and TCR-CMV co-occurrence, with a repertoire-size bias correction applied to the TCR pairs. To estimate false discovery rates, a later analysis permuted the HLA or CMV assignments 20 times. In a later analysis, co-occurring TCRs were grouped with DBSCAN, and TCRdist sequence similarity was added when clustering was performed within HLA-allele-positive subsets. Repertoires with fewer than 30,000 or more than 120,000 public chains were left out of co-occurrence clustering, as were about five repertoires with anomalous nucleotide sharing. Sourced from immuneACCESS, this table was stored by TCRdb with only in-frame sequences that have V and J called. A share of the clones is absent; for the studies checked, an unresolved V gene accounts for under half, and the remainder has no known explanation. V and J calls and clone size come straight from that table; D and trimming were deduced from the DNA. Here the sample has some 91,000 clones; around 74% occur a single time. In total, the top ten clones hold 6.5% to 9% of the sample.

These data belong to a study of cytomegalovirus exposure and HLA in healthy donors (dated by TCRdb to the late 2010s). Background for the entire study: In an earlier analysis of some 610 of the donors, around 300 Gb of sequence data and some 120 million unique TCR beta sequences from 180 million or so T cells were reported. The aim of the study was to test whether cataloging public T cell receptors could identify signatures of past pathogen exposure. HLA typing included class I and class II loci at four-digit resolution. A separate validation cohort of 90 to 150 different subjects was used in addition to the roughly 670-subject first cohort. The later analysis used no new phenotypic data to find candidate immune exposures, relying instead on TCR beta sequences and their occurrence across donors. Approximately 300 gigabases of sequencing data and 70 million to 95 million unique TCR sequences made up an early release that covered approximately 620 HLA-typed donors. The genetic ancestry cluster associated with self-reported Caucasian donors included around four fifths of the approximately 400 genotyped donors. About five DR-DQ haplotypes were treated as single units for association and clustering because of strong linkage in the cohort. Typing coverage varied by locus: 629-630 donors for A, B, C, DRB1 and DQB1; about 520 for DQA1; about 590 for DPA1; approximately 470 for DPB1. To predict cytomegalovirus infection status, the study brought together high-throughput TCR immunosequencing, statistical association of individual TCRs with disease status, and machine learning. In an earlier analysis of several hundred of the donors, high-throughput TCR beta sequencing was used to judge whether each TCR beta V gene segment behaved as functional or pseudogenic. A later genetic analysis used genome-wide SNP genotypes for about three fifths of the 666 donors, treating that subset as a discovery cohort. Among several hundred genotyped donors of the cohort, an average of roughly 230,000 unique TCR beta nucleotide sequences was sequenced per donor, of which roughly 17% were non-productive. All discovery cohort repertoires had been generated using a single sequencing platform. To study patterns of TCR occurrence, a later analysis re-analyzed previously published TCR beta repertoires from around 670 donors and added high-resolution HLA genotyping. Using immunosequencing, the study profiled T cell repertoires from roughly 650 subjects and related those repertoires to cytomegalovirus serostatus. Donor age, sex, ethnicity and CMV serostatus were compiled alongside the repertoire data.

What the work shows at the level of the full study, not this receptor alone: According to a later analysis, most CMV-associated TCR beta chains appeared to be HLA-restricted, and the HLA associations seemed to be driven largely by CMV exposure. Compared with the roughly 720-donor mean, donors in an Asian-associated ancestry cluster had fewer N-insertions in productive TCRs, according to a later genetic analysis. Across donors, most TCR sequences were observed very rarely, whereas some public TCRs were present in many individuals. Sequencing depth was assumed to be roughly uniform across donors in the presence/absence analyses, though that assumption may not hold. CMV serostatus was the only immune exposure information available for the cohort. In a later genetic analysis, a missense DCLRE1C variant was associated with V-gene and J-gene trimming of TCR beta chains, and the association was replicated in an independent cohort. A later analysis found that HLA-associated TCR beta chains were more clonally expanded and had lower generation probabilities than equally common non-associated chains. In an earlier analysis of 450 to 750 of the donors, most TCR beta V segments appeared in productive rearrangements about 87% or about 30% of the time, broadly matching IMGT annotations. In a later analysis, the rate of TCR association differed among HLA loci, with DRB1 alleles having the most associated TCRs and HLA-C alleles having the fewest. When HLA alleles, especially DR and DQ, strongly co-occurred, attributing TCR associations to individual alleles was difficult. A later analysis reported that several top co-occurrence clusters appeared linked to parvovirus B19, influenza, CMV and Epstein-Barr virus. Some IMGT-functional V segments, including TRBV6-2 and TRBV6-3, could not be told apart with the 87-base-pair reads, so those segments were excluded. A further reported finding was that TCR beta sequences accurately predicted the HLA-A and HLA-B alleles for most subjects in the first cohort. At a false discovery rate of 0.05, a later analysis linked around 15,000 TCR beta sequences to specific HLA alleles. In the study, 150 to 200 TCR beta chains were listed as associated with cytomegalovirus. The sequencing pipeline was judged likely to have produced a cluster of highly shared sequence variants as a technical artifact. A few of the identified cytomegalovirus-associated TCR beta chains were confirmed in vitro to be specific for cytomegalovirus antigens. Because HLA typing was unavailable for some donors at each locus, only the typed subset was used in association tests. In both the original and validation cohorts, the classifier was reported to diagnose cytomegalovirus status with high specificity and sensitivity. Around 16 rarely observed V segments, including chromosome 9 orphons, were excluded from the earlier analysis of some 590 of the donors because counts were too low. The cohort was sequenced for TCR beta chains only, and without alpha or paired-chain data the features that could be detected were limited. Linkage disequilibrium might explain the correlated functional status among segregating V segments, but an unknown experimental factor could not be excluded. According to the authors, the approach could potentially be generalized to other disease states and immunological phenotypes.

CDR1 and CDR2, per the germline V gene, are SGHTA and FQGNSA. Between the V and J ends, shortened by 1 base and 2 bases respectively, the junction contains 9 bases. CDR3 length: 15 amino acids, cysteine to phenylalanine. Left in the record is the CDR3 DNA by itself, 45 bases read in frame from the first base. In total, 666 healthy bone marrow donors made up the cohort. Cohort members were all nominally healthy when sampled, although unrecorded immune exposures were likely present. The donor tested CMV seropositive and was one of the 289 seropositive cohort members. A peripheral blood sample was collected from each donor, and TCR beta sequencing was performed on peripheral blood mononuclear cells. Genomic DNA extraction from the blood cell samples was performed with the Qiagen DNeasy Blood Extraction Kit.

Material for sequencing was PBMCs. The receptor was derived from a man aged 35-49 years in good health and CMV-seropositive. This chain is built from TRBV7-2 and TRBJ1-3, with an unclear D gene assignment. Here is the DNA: TGTGCCAGCAGCTTAGACACAGTAACTGGAAACACCATATATTTT. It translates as CASSLDTVTGNTIYF. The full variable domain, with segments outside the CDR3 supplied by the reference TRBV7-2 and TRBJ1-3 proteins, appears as GAGVSQSPSNKVTEKGKDVELRCDPISGHTALYWYRQSLGQGLEFLIYFQGNSAPDKSGLPSDRFSAERTGGSVSTLTIQRTQQEDSAVYLCASSLDTVTGNTIYFGEGSWLTVV.